Listed below are T cell receptor beta chains from one sample, sequenced in a study of blood T cell repertoires in COVID-19. Clones were sequenced by immunoSEQ multiplex PCR, and TCRdb holds only the in-frame ones, with some missing. The sample lists more than 85,000 clones; 80% to 85% were seen once. Sequencing was carried out using peripheral blood. Every receptor here comes from a man at least 80 years old with acute or convalescent COVID-19. Each CDR3 is given without its conserved first and last residue. A D gene is named only where the DNA matches it firmly.

TRBD1,TRBJ1-6,TRBV18,ASSLAGTESLPLH
-,TRBJ2-1,TRBV19,ASSIDSVSYNEQF
TRBD2,TRBJ2-2,TRBV7-2,ASSLDPLAGFTGELF
TRBD2,TRBJ2-7,TRBV5-4,ASSSIAGGGNEQY
-,TRBJ2-3,TRBV7-9,ASSFGGPDTQY
TRBD1,TRBJ2-7,TRBV18,ASSPTAGTGEGQY
TRBD1,TRBJ2-1,TRBV7-3,ASSLTDRSSYNEQF
TRBD1,TRBJ2-5,TRBV7-9,ASSLGQGHQETQY
-,TRBJ1-2,TRBV29-1,SGGGVGNYGYT
-,TRBJ1-2,TRBV5-4,ASSSFRTNYGYT
TRBD2,TRBJ2-2,TRBV18,ASSPIAGRDTGELF
-,TRBJ1-4,TRBV7-6,ASSRRTNEKLF
TRBD2,TRBJ2-2,TRBV18,ASSPMGLAGAGTGELF
TRBD1,TRBJ2-7,TRBV6-5,AVGTASSYEQY
-,TRBJ2-7,TRBV18,ASSPRLAEHYEQY
-,TRBJ2-4,TRBV6-6,ASSYSGHPAKNIQY
-,TRBJ1-2,TRBV7-2,ASSLGTANYGYT
TRBD1,TRBJ1-6,TRBV5-5,ASSVRTGNNSPLH
TRBD2,TRBJ2-1,TRBV29-1,SVLLAGNEQF
-,TRBJ1-5,TRBV3-1/TRBV3-2,ASSQSRGDQPQH
TRBD2,TRBJ2-3,TRBV28,ASSGGGTSTDTQY
-,TRBJ2-1,TRBV27,ASSRRGMIISEQF
TRBD2,TRBJ2-1,TRBV28,ASRLAGGANEQF
-,TRBJ2-7,TRBV29-1,SVEDPQGKQY
TRBD1,TRBJ1-4,TRBV18,ASSPQTGTNEKLF
-,TRBJ1-5,TRBV6-5,ASSYRRGWGQPQH
-,TRBJ1-3,TRBV7-2,ASSLGPDSGNTIY
TRBD1,TRBJ2-1,TRBV6-5,ASSYSGTGRLNEQF
TRBD2,TRBJ2-3,TRBV7-3,ASSLRAGGTADTQY
-,TRBJ2-2,TRBV5-1,ASSLAPGWRTGELF
TRBD2,TRBJ2-1,TRBV2,ASSRDYLNEQF
-,TRBJ1-3,TRBV7-6,ASSSRDSGNTIY
-,TRBJ1-1,TRBV12-5,ASVEGNTEAF
-,TRBJ1-1,TRBV14,ASSQAPRAEAF
TRBD1,TRBJ1-1,TRBV7-9,ASTRTGGDTEAF
-,TRBJ1-1,TRBV6-5,ASSYSAPNTEAF
-,TRBJ1-4,TRBV18,ASSPPGPGATNEKLF
-,TRBJ2-1,TRBV7-3,ASSPTSGRTNEQF
TRBD2,TRBJ2-3,TRBV28,ASSSPGAGRTDTQY
-,TRBJ1-1,TRBV29-1,SVVDSRTEAF
TRBD1,TRBJ1-1,TRBV6-5,ASTQRTGALEAF
TRBD2,TRBJ2-3,TRBV5-1,ASSLRTGLAGDSSTDTQY
TRBD1,TRBJ2-7,TRBV19,ASSSTWDSSYEQY
TRBD1,TRBJ1-1,TRBV28,ASSRDSMNTEAF
-,TRBJ2-1,TRBV4-2,ASSQDPVVGDNEQF
-,TRBJ1-2,TRBV28,ASSPARPYYGYT
-,TRBJ1-5,TRBV5-5,ASSPSRGSNQPQH
-,TRBJ2-2,TRBV11-3,ASSHRTENTGELF
TRBD1,TRBJ1-2,TRBV28,ASSPRTGGGLYGYT